What follows are 10 T cell receptor beta chains derived from one specimen sequenced in a study of a mutant IDH1 vaccine in newly diagnosed glioma (TCRdb year 2021). What the time point label conveys for this sample: baseline, week 1 (first vaccination visit). Sample treatment or condition, as interpreted from the label and publication: pre-vaccination baseline after standard-of-care therapy. The library was made by the immunoSEQ multiplex PCR assay. TCRdb limited this immuneACCESS table to in-frame rearrangements with V and J called. A share of clones is missing; checked studies link under half to unresolved V genes, and the rest is unexplained. This sample comprises 90,000 to 95,000 clones, roughly four fifths of them detected only once. Approximately 7.4% of the sample goes to the ten largest clones. This specimen was PBMCs, taken from a glioma patient treated with radiotherapy, temozolomide or both. Receptors were obtained from a woman aged 50 to 65 with glioma.

V and J are TRBV29-1 and TRBJ2-7, with 8 bases identical to TRBD2. CDR1 is SQVTM and CDR2 is ANQGSEA in the germline V gene. V lost 5 bases to trimming and J lost 2 bases; unmatched junction nucleotides: 5. The CDR3 consists of 13 residues. The CDR3: CSVQSGGTYEQYF. In nucleotides, the CDR3 is TGCAGCGTTCAGAGCGGGGGAACCTACGAGCAGTACTTC.

V and J are TRBV5-1 and TRBJ2-3; TRBD2 aligns across 9 bases. The CDR3 spans 16 residues. The junction had 11 bases not matched to a gene; V was cut back by 5 bases and J by 4 bases. Germline lookup yields CDR1 SGHRS and CDR2 YFSETQ. The CDR3 spells CASRPPGLAGPDTQYF. CDR3 DNA sequence: TGCGCCAGCAGGCCCCCGGGACTAGCAGGACCAGATACGCAGTATTTT.

J is TRBJ1-5 and V is TRBV28, with a possible D match to TRBD1 (5 bases). This CDR3 has 12 residues. V lost 5 bases to trimming and J lost 7 bases, with 9 bases between them. The germline gives CDR1 MDHEN, CDR2 SYDVKM. CDR3 DNA sequence: TGTGCCAGCAGTACAGGTCTCCAGCCCCAGCATTTT. Translating it yields CASSTGLQPQHF.

V is TRBV2 and J is TRBJ1-5; possibly TRBD1 for D (5 bases). CDR1 is SNHLY, CDR2 FYNNEI, per germline. The CDR3 contains 13 residues. V dropped 6 bases and J dropped 1 base, with 7 bases sitting between them. CDR3 in DNA: TGTGCCAGCAGCCAGGGCAGCAATCAGCCCCAGCATTTT. Translating it yields CASSQGSNQPQHF. Looking up the rest from reference TRBV2 and TRBJ1-5 gives the full variable domain: EPEVTQTPSHQVTQMGQEVILRCVPISNHLYFYWYRQILGQKVEFLVSFYNNEISEKSEIFDDQFSVERPDGSNFTLKIRSTKLEDSAMYFCASSQGSNQPQHFGDGTRLSIL.

This clone turned up a few times. The chain uses TRBV10-1 and TRBJ1-1; no firm D call. This CDR3 has 12 residues. Germline V gene sequence: CDR1 WNHNN, CDR2 SYGVQD (reference sequence). The V end lost 0 bases, the J end lost 8 bases, and 7 bases lay between the germline ends. The DNA of the CDR3 is TGCGCCAGCAGTGAGTCAAGGACCGAAGCTTTCTTT. It specifies CASSESRTEAFF.

This clone was counted once. The chain is built from TRBV11-2 and TRBJ2-3, with a weak D call TRBD2 (7 bases). V was clipped by 1 base and J by 4 bases, with 12 bases between them. The CDR3 runs to 15 residues. Per the germline V gene, CDR1 is SGHAT and CDR2 is FQNNGV. The CDR3 DNA follows: TGTGCCAGCAGCTTAGGTGGGGGGGCGTCAGATACGCAGTATTTT. It is translated as CASSLGGGASDTQYF.

The DNA of the CDR3 is TGTGCCATCAGTGAGTCGAAGGGACGGCAAGAGACCCAGTACTTC. This codes for CAISESKGRQETQYF. The chain combines TRBV10-3 with TRBJ2-5; D possibly uses TRBD1 or TRBD2 (5 bases each). Trimming cost V 0 bases and J 2 bases, with 10 bases left between them. This CDR3 is built from 15 residues. Germline CDR1 reads ENHRY; CDR2 reads SYGVKD.

The chain joins TRBV7-9 to TRBJ1-2; D unresolved. V was clipped by 2 bases and J by 5 bases, with 6 bases between them. There are 12 residues in the CDR3. The V gene's germline CDR1 is SEHNR and CDR2 FQNEAQ (reference sequence). CDR3 protein: CASSLRPYGYTF. The DNA of the CDR3 is TGTGCCAGCAGCTTAAGACCTTATGGCTACACCTTC.

The chain carries TRBV5-8 and TRBJ1-1; 7 bases map to TRBD1. V was pared by 4 bases and J by 4 bases, with 10 bases of the junction left unmatched. Germline lookup yields CDR1 SGHTS and CDR2 YDEGEE. The CDR3 is 15 amino acids. CDR3 sequence reads: CASSLWSGGSTEAFF. CDR3 coding DNA: TGTGCCAGCAGCCTGTGGTCAGGGGGGAGCACTGAAGCTTTCTTT.

This clone was seen only once. The chain uses TRBV19 and TRBJ2-1; D is unresolved. Germline CDR1 and CDR2: LNHDA and SQIVND (reference sequence). There are 15 residues in the CDR3. Trimming pared 5 bases from V and 9 bases from J, leaving 20 bases between. The CDR3 nucleotides read TGTGCCAGTAGTCCCCAGACATATCGCGACCGTGAGCAGTTCTTC. Translating gives CASSPQTYRDREQFF. Variable domain in full (rest from reference TRBV19 and TRBJ2-1): DGGITQSPKYLFRKEGQNVTLSCEQNLNHDAMYWYRQDPGQGLRLIYYSQIVNDFQKGDIAEGYSVSREKKESFPLTVTSAQKNPTAFYLCASSPQTYRDREQFFGPGTRLTVL.